The 9 T cell receptor beta chains given below trace back to one sample, sequenced in a study of beta chain features in type 1 diabetes. Sequencing targeted expressed TCRB transcripts, as all isolated RNA had been reverse transcribed. TCRdb keeps only in-frame clones here, not all; method: immunoSEQ multiplex PCR. The sample has fewer than 250,000 clones, roughly 14% seen once. The sequencing sample was made of naive CD4+ T cells from blood. The receptors here all came from a woman aged 40 to 50 in good health.

The table lists this clone with a few counts. The J gene is TRBJ1-2, the V gene TRBV10-3; 7 nucleotides line up with TRBD1. The CDR3 runs to 13 residues. J lost 8 bases, V lost 4 bases, and 7 bases had no gene match. Germline V gives CDR1 ENHRY, CDR2 SYGVKD. In nucleotides, the CDR3 is TGTGCCATCAGTGGACAGGGAGTAGGGGGCTACACCTTC. Translated: CAISGQGVGGYTF.

This clone turned up a few times. The chain uses TRBV5-4 and TRBJ2-3; 8 nucleotides match TRBD2. Germline assignment: CDR1 SGHNT and CDR2 YYREEE (reference sequence). The CDR3 is 16 amino acids. The V segment lost 0 bases and the J segment 2 bases; nucleotides outside the gene matches: 5. The CDR3 reads CASSLDGLATTDTQYF. CDR3 coding DNA: TGTGCCAGCAGCTTGGATGGACTAGCAACCACAGATACGCAGTATTTT.

This chain joins TRBV7-9 and TRBJ2-3; the match to TRBD2 covers 13 bases. V dropped 5 bases and J dropped 5; count of bases not matched to a gene: 10. CDR3 length: 17 amino acids. The germline V gene encodes CDR1 SEHNR and CDR2 FQNEAQ (reference sequence). Written as DNA, the CDR3 is TGTGCCAGCAGCCGTCCCCGACTAGCGGGGGGCCGAGATACGCAGTATTTT. Protein product: CASSRPRLAGGRDTQYF.

This clone was observed at least ten times. This sequence joins TRBV4-1 and TRBJ1-1, with TRBD1 as a possible D gene (5 bases). Germline CDR1 and CDR2: MGHRA and YSYEKL. This CDR3 has 13 residues. Deletions cut 5 bases from V and 4 bases from J, with 11 bases between. The CDR3 loop is CASSRDSFTEAFF. The DNA for the CDR3 is TGCGCCAGCAGCAGGGACTCGTTCACTGAAGCTTTCTTT.

The J gene is TRBJ2-3, the V gene TRBV7-6; tentative D call: TRBD1 (6 bases). Trimming took 1 base from V and 5 from J, leaving 16 bases between them. CDR1 and CDR2 (germline): SGHVS, FNYEAQ. CDR3 length equals 16 residues. The CDR3 region is CASSLGSAGAQDTQYF. The CDR3, as DNA: TGTGCCAGCAGCTTAGGTTCGGCAGGGGCCCAAGATACGCAGTATTTT.

V is TRBV6-5 and J is TRBJ1-2; D is possibly TRBD1 (5 bases). This CDR3 is built from 14 residues. Looked up from germline, CDR1 is MNHEY and CDR2 is SVGAGI. V lost 7 bases to trimming and J lost 4 bases, with 16 bases between them. CDR3 residues: CASTHSEGSYGYTF. The CDR3 bases are TGTGCCAGCACCCACTCGGAGGGGAGCTATGGCTACACCTTC.

This clone showed up many times. The CDR3 region is CASSLSAGTSGETQYF. CDR3 sequence (DNA): TGTGCCAGCAGCTTATCAGCCGGGACTAGCGGTGAGACCCAGTACTTC. The V call is TRBV7-9, the J call TRBJ2-5; 11 nucleotides match TRBD2. The CDR3 loop spans 16 amino acids. Germline assignment: CDR1 SEHNR and CDR2 FQNEAQ (reference sequence). Losses at the gene ends were 2 bases for V and 5 bases for J; bases not matched to a gene: 7.

The V call is TRBV4-2, the J call TRBJ1-3, with TRBD1 identical over 11 bases. After removal of 0 bases from V and 0 bases from J, the junction contained 7 bases not matched to a gene. The CDR3 is made up of 19 amino acids. The germline V gene encodes CDR1 LGHNA and CDR2 YNFKEQ. The chain's CDR3 is CASSQDSDRGLNSGNTIYF. CDR3 sequence (DNA): TGTGCCAGCAGCCAAGATTCGGACAGGGGGCTAAACTCTGGAAACACCATATATTTT.

V and J are TRBV9 and TRBJ2-7; D not certain. Germline values: CDR1 SGDLS, CDR2 YYNGEE. The germline V and J ends were trimmed by 4 bases and 0 bases, with 5 bases remaining between them. CDR3 length: 12 amino acids. The CDR3 reads CASSPSSYEQYF. CDR3 nucleotide sequence: TGTGCCAGCAGCCCCAGCTCCTACGAGCAGTACTTC.